This T cell receptor beta chain is from a study of cytomegalovirus exposure and HLA in healthy donors. The overall study: The roughly 110 validation repertoires used the same platform as the approximately 700 first-cohort repertoires (as reported by a later analysis).

In regard to this clone: The antigen remains undetermined.

The repertoire was sequenced with immunoSEQ multiplex PCR; TCRdb's copy has only in-frame clones and lacks some. Altogether tens of thousands of clones are present, more than 80% being singletons, with the ten largest covering approximately 5.5%. Germline-derived CDR1 and CDR2 are MNHEY and SMNVEV (reference sequence). This CDR3 region has 15 residues. V gave up 2 bases and J gave up 3 bases; unmatched junction bases: 6. Study conclusions and caveats: A few of the chains that were CMV-associated were confirmed in vitro to be specific for CMV antigens. The study found most TCR sequences rare, yet found some public TCRs in many donors. It was found in a later analysis that first-cohort TCR clusters tended to co-occur in the 100 to 150 validation repertoires.

The chain is built from TRBV27 and TRBJ2-7, with TRBD2 matching 8 bases. The sample was PBMCs. The sequence was collected from a woman under 30 in good health and CMV-seronegative. The CDR3 sequence: CASSLQRGNHYEQYF. The CDR3, as DNA: TGTGCCAGCAGTTTACAGCGGGGGAACCACTACGAGCAGTACTTC.